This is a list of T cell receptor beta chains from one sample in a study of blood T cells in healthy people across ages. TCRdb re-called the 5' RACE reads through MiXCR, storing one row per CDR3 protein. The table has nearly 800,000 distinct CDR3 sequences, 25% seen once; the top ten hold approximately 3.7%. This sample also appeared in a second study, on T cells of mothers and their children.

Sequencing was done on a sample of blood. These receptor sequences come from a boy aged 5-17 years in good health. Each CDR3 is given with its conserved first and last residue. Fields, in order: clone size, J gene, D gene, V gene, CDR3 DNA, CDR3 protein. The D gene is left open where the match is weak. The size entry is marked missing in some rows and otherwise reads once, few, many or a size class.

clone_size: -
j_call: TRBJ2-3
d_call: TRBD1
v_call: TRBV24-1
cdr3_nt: TGTGCCACCAGTGAGACGACAGGGGTTATCCCAGATACGCAGTATTTT
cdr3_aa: CATSETTGVIPDTQYF

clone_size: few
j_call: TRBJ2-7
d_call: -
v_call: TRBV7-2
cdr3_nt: TGTGCCAGCAGCCAGCCGGGACTCTCCCAGTACTTC
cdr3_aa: CASSQPGLSQYF

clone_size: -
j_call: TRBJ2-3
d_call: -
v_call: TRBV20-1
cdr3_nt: TGCAGAACGCACAAGCCGCTCACAGATACGCAGTATTTT
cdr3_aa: CRTHKPLTDTQYF

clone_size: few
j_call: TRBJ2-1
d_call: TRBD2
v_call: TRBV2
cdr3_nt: TGTGCCAGCTCTGTACAACGACTAGCTGAAAATGAGCAGTTCTTC
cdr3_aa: CASSVQRLAENEQFF

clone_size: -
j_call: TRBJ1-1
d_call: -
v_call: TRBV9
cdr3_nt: TGTGCCAGCAGCGTAGGGCCAGGGAACACTGAAGCTTTCTTT
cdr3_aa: CASSVGPGNTEAFF

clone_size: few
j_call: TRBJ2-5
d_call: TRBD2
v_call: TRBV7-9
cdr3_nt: TGTGCCAGCAGCTTAACAGCGGGGGGACCGTACCAAGAGACCCAGTACTTC
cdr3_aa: CASSLTAGGPYQETQYF

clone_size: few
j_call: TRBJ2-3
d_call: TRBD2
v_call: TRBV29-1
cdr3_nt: TGCAGCGTTGAAAGGGGACTAGCGGGAGGATCGGATACGCAGTATTTT
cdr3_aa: CSVERGLAGGSDTQYF

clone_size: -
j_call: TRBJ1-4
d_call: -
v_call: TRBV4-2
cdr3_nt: TGTGCCAGCAGCCCGATGACAGCCCGGGGGGAACTGTTTTTT
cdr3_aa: CASSPMTARGELFF

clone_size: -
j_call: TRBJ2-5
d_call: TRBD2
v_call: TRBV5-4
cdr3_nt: TGTGCCAGCAGCTACGGGACTAATAAAGAGACCCAGTACTTC
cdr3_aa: CASSYGTNKETQYF

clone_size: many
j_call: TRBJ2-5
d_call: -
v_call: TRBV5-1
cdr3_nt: TGCGCCAGCAGCTTGACGACAGGCGGGGAGACCCAGTACTTC
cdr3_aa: CASSLTTGGETQYF

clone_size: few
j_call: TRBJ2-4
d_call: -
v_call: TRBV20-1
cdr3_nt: TGCAGTGCTAGAGTGACGGGGAATTCCAAAAACATTCAGTACTTC
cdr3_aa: CSARVTGNSKNIQYF

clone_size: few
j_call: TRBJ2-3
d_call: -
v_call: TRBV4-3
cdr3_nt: TGCGTCAGCAGCCAGAGAGGGGCAGATACGCAGTATTTT
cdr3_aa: CVSSQRGADTQYF

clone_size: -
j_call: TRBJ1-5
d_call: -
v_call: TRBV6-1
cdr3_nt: TGTGCCAGCAGTGCCCGACGTAAAACACAGGTCGGGGAGAGCAATCAGCCCCAGCATTTT
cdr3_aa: CASSARRKTQVGESNQPQHF

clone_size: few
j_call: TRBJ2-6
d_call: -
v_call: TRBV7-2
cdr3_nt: TGTGCCAGCAGCTTAGCGTTGAGCTCTGGGGCCAACGTCCTGACTTTC
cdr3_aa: CASSLALSSGANVLTF

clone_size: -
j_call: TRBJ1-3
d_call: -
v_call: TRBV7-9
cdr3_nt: TGTGCCAGCAGCTCCCAGGGACCTGGAAACACCATATATTTT
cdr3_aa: CASSSQGPGNTIYF

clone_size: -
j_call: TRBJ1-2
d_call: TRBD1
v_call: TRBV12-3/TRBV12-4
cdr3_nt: TGTGCCAGCAGTCCCGGGACAGGGGCCTACTATGGCTACACCTTC
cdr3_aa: CASSPGTGAYYGYTF

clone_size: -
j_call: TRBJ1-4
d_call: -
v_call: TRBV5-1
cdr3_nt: TGCGCCAGCAGCTTGGGGGGGGCCGCGAATGAAAAACTGTTTTTT
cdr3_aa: CASSLGGAANEKLFF

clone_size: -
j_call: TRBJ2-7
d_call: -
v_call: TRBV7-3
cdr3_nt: TGTGCCAGCAGCTCCGACCGGGACCGACACTACGAGCAGTACTTC
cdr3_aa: CASSSDRDRHYEQYF

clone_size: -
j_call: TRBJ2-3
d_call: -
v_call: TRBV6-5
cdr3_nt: TGTGCCAGCAGTTACTCCGGGAGCTACACAGATACGCAGTATTTT
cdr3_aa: CASSYSGSYTDTQYF

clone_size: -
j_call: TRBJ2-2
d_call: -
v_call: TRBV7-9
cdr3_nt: TGTGCCAGCAGCCCCGAGGTGGGCTTAGGGGAGCTGTTTTTT
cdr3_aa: CASSPEVGLGELFF

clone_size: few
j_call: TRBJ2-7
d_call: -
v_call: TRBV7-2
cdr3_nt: TGTGCCAGCAGCTTAAAAGGGCCCTCCTACGAGCAGTACTTC
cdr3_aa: CASSLKGPSYEQYF

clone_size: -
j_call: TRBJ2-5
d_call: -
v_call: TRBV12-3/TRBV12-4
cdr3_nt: TGTGCCAGCAGTTCCAAACTAGCCCAAGAGACCCAGTACTTC
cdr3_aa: CASSSKLAQETQYF

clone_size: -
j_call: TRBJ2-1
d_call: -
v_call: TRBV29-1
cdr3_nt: TGCAGCGTTGAAGATCCGGAGGGGAACTCCTACAATGAGCAGTTCTTC
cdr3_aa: CSVEDPEGNSYNEQFF

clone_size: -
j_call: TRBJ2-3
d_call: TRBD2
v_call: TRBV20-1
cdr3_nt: TGCAGTGCCGCACTAGCGGGGAGCACAGATACGCAGTATTTT
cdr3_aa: CSAALAGSTDTQYF

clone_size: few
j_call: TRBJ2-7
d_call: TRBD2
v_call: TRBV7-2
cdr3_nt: TGTGCAAGCAGCTTAGGATCTAGCGGGACGTACGAGCAGTACTTC
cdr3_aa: CASSLGSSGTYEQYF

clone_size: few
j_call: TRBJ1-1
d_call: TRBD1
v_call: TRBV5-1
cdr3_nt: TGCGCCAGCAGTCAAATCGGGGCAGGGGGGACTGAAGCTTTCTTT
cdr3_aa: CASSQIGAGGTEAFF

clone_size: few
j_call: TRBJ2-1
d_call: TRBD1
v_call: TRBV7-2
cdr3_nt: TGTGCCAGCAGTCGGACAGGGGGAGTTAAGTACAATGAGCAGTTCTTC
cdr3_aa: CASSRTGGVKYNEQFF

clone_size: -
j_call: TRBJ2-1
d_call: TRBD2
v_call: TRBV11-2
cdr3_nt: TGTGCCAGCAGCTTAGACCCCAATATCCTAGCGGGAGGTTTTAATGAGCAGTTCTTC
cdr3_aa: CASSLDPNILAGGFNEQFF

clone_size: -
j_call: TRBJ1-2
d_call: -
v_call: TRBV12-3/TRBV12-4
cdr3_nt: TGTGCCAGTACGGACGGATGGTACTATGGCTACACCTTC
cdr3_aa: CASTDGWYYGYTF

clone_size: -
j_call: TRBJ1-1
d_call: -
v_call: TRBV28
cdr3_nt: TGTGCCAGCAGTCAACAGGTTCTTGGGCACACTGAAGCTTTCTTT
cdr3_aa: CASSQQVLGHTEAFF

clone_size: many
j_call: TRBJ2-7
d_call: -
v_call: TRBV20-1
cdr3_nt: TGCAGTGCTCTGAGCTCCTACGAGCAGTACTTC
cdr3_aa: CSALSSYEQYF

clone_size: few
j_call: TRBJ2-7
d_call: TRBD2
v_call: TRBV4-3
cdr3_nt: TGCGCCAGCAGCCAAGATAGCAGCGGGAGGGCCTACGAGCAGTACTTC
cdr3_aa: CASSQDSSGRAYEQYF

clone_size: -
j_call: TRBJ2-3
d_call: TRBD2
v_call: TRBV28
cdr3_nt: TGTGCCAGCAGTTGGGGCGGGAGTAGCACAGATACGCAGTATTTT
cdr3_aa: CASSWGGSSTDTQYF

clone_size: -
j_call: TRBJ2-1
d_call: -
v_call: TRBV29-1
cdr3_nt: TGCAGCGTTGAACGGGAGTCGGTTGAGCAGTTCTTC
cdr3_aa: CSVERESVEQFF

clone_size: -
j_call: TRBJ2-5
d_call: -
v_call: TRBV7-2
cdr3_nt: TGTGCCAGCAGCTTAGGGGTGGGCCCGGAGACCCAGTGCTTC
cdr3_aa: CASSLGVGPETQCF